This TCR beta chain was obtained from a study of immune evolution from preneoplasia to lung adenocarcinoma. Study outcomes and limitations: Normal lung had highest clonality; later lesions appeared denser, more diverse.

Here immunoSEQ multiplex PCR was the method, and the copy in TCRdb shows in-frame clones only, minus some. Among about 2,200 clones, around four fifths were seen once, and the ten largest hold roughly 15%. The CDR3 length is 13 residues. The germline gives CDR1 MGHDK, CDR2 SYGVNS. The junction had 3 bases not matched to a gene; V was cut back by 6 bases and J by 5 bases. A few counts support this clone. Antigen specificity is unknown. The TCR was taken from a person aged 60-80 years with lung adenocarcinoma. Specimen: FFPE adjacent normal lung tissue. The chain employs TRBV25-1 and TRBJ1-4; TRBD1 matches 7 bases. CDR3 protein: CASRDRANEKLFF. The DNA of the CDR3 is TGTGCCAGCAGAGACAGGGCCAATGAAAAACTGTTTTTT.